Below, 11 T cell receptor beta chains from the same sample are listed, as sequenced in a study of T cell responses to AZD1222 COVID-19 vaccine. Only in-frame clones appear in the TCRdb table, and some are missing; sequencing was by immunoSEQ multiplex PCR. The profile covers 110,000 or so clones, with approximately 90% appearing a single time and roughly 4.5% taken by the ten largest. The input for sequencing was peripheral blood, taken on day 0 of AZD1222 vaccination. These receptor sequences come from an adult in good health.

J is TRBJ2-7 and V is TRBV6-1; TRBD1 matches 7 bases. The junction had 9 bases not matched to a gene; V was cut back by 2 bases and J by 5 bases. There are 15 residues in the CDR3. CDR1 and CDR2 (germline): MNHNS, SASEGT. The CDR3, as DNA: TGTGCCAGCAGTGAACTCGCCGGGACAGCCCACGAGCAGTACTTC. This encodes CASSELAGTAHEQYF.

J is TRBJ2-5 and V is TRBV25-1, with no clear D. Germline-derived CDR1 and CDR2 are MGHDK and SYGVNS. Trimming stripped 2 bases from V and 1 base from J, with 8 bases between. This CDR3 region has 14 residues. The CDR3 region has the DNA TGTGCCAGCAGTGAAGGCTTCTTCCAAGAGACCCAGTACTTC. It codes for CASSEGFFQETQYF.

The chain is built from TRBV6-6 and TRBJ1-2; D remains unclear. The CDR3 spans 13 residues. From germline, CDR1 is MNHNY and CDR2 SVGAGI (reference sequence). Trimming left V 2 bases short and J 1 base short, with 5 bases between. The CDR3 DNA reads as TGTGCCAGCAGTTACCCCGATAACTATGGCTACACCTTC. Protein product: CASSYPDNYGYTF.

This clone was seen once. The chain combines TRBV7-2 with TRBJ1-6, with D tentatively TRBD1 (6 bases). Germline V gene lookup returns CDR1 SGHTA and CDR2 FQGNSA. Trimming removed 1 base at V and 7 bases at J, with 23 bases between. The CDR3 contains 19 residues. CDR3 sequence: CASSLGGISGGARNSPLHF. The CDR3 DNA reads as TGTGCCAGCAGCTTAGGTGGTATTAGCGGGGGCGCGCGGAATTCACCCCTCCACTTT.

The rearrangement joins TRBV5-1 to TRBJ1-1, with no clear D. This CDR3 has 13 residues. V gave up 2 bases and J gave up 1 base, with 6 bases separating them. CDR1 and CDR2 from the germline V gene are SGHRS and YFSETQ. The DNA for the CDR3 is TGCGCCAGCAGCTTTGACAAGAACACTGAAGCTTTCTTT. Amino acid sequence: CASSFDKNTEAFF. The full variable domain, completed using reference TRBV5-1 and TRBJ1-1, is KAGVTQTPRYLIKTRGQQVTLSCSPISGHRSVSWYQQTPGQGLQFLFEYFSETQRNKGNFPGRFSGRQFSNSRSEMNVSTLELGDSALYLCASSFDKNTEAFFGQGTRLTVV.

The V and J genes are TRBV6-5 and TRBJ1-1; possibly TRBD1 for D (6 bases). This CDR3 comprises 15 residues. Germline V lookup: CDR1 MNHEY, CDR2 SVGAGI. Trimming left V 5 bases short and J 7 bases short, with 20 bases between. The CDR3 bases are TGTGCCAGCAGTACGGACAGAGGTCGGGGGAATGAAGCTTTCTTT. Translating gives CASSTDRGRGNEAFF.

CDR3 sequence: CASSLAGQGISYEQYF. The CDR3 DNA reads as TGTGCCAGCAGCTTAGCGGGACAGGGGATCTCCTACGAGCAGTACTTC. The chain carries TRBV7-2 and TRBJ2-7; 10 bases are a match to TRBD1. Germline-derived CDR1 and CDR2 are SGHTA and FQGNSA. V was pared by 0 bases and J by 0 bases, with 2 bases of the junction left unmatched. The CDR3 runs to 16 residues.

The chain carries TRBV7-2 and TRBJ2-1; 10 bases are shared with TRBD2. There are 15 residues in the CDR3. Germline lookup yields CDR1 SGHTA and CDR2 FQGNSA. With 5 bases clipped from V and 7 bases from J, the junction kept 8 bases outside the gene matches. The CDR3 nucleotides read TGTGCCAGCAGCAGCGGGGGGGGGCTGAGGAATGAGCAGTTCTTC. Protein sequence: CASSSGGGLRNEQFF.

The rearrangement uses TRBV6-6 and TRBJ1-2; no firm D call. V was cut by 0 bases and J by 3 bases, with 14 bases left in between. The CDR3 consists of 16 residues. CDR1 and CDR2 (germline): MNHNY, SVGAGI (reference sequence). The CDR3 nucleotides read TGTGCCAGCAGTTACTCCATTAACGGTGGGGACTATGGCTACACCTTC. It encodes CASSYSINGGDYGYTF.

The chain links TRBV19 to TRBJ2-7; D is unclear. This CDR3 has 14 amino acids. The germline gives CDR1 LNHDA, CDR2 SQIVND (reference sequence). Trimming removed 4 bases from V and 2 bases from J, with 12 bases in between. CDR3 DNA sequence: TGTGCCAGTAGTACCCATTTCACAACCTACGAGCAGTACTTC. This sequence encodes CASSTHFTTYEQYF.

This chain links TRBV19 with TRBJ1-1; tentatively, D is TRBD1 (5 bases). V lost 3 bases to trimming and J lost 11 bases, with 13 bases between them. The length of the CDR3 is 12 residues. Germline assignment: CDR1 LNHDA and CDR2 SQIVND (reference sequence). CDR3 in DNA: TGTGCCAGTAGTATCGGTACGGGGACGGCTTTCTTT. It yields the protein CASSIGTGTAFF.